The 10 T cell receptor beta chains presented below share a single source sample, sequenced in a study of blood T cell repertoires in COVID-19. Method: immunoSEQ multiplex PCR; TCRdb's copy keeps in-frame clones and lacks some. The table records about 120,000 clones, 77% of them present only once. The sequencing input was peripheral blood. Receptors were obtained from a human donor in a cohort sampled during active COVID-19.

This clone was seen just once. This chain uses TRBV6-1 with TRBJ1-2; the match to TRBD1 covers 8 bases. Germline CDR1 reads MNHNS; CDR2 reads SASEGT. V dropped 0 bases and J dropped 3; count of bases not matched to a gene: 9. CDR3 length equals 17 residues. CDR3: CASSEALTTGQDYGYTF. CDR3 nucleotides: TGTGCCAGCAGTGAAGCCTTGACCACGGGACAGGACTATGGCTACACCTTC.

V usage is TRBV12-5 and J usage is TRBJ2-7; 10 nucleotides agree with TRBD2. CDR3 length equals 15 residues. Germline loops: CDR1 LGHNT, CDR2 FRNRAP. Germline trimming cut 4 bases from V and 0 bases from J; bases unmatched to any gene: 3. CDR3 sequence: CASGSPSGSSYEQYF. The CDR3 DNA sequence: TGTGCTAGTGGTTCCCCTAGCGGGAGCTCCTACGAGCAGTACTTC.

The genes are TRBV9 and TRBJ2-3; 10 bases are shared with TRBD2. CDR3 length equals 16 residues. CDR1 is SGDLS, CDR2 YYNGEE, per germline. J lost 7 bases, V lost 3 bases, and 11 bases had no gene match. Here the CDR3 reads CASSAIAGGESNTQYF. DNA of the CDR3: TGTGCCAGCAGCGCCATAGCGGGGGGCGAGTCTAATACGCAGTATTTT.

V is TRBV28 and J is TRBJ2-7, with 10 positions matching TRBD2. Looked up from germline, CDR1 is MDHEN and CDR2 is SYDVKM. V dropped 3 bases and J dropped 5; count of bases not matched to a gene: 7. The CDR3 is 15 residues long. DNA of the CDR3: TGTGCCAGCAGTTTTAGGGCTAGCGGGAGCGACGAGCAGTACTTC. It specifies CASSFRASGSDEQYF.

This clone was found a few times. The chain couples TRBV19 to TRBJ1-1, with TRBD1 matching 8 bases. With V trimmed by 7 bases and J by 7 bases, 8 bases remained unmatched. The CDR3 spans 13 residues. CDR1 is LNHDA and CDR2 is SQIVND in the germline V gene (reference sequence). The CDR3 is CASTATGVGEAFF. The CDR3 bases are TGTGCCAGTACCGCGACAGGGGTCGGTGAAGCTTTCTTT.

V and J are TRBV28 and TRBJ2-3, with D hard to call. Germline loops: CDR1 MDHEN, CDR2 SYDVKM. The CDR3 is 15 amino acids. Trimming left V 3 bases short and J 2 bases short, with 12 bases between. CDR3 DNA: TGTGCCAGCAGTTTTTTCAGTACAGACACAGATACGCAGTATTTT. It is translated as CASSFFSTDTDTQYF.

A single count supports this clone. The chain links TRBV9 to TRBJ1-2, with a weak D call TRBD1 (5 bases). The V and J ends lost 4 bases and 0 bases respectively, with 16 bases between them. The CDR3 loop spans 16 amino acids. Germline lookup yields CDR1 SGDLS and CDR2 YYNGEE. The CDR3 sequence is CASSSGQGTSNYGYTF. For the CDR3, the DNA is TGTGCCAGCAGCTCCGGACAAGGCACTTCTAACTATGGCTACACCTTC. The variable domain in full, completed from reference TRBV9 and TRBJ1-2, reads DSGVTQTPKHLITATGQRVTLRCSPRSGDLSVYWYQQSLDQGLQFLIQYYNGEERAKGNILERFSAQQFPDLHSELNLSSLELGDSALYFCASSSGQGTSNYGYTFGSGTRLTVV.

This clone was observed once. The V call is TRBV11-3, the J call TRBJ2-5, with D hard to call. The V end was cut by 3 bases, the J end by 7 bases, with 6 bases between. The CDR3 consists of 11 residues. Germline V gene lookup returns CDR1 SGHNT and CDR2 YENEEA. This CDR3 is CASSFGGTQYF. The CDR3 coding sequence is TGTGCCAGCAGCTTCGGCGGGACCCAGTACTTC.

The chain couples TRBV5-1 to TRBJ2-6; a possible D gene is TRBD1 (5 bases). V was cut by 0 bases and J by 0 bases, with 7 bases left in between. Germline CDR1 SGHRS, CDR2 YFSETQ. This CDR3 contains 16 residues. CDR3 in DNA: TGCGCCAGCAGCTTGGCCGACAGCTCTGGGGCCAACGTCCTGACTTTC. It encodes CASSLADSSGANVLTF.

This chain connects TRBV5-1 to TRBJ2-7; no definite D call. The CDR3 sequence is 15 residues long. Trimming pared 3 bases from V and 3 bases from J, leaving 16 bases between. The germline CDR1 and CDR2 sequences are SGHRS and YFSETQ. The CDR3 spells CASSSTPNNDYEQYF. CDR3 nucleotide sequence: TGCGCCAGCAGCTCTACCCCGAATAACGACTACGAGCAGTACTTC.